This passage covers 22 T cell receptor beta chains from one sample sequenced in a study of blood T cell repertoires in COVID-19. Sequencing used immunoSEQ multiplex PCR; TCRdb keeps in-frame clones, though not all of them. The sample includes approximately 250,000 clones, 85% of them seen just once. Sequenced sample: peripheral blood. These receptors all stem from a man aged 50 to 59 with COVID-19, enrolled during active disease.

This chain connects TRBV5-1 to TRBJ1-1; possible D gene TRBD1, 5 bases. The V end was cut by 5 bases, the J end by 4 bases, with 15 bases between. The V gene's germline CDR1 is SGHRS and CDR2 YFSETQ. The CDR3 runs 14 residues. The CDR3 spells CASSLQASGTEAFF. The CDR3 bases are TGCGCCAGCAGTTTACAGGCTTCAGGCACTGAAGCTTTCTTT.

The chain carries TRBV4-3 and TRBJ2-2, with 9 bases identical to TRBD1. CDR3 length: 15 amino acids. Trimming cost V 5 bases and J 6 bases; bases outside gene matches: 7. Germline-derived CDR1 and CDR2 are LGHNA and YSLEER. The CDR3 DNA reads TGCGCCAGCAGCTTACAGGGGGCTAGGGCCGGGGAGCTGTTTTTT. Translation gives CASSLQGARAGELFF.

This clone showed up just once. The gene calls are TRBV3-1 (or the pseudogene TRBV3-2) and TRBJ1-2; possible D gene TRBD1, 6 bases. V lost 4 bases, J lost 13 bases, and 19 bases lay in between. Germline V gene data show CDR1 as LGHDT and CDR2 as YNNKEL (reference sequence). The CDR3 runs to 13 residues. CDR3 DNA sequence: TGTGCCAGCAGCCCCATCCTGGGGGGGCCGGGCACCTTC. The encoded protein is CASSPILGGPGTF.

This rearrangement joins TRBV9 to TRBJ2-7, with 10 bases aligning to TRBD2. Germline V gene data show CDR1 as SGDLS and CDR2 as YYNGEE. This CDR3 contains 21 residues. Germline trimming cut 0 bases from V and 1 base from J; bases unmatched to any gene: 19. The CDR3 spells CASSVVGFGAGGPSPSYEQYF. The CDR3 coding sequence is TGTGCCAGCAGCGTAGTAGGATTTGGAGCGGGGGGGCCGTCGCCGTCCTACGAGCAGTACTTC.

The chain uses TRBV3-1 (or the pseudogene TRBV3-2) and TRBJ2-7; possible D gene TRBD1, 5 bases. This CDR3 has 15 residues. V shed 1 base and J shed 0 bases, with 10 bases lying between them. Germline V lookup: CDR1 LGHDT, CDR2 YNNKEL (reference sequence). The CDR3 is CASSQGGQDSYEQYF. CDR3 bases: TGTGCCAGCAGCCAAGGGGGCCAGGACTCCTACGAGCAGTACTTC.

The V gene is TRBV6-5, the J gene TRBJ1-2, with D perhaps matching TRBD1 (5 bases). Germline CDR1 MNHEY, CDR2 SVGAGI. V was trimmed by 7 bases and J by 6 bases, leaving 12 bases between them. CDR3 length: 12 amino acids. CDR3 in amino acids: CASTFGRDGYTF. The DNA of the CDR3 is TGTGCCAGCACCTTTGGCAGGGATGGCTACACCTTC.

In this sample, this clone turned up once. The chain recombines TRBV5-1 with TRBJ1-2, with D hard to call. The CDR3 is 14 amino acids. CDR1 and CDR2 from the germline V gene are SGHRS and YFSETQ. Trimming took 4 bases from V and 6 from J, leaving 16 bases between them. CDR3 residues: CASSQWAPRDGYTF. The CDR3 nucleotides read TGCGCCAGCAGCCAGTGGGCTCCGAGGGATGGCTACACCTTC.

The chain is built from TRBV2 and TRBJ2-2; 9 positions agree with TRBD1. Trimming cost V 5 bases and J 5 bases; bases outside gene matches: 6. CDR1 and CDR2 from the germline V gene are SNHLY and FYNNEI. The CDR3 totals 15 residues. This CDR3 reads CASSQNRGLTGELFF. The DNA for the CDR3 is TGTGCCAGCAGTCAGAACAGGGGGCTGACCGGGGAGCTGTTTTTT.

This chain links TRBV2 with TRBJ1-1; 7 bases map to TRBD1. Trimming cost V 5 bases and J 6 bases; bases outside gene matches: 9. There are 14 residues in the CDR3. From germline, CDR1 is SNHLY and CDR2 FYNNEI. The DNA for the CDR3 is TGTGCCAGCAGTCCCATGGGACAGAGGGCTGAAGCTTTCTTT. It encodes CASSPMGQRAEAFF.

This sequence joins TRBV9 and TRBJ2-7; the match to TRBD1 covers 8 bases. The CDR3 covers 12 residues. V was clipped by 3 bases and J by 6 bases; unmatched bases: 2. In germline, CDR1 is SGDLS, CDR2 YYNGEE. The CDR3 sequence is CASSARGREQYF. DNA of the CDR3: TGTGCCAGCAGCGCCAGGGGGCGCGAGCAGTACTTC.

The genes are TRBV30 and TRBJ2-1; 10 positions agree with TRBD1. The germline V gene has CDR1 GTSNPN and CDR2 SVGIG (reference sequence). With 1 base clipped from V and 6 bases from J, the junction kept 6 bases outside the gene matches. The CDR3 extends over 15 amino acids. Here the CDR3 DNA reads TGTGCCTGGAGTGGGGAGGACAGGGGGTTCAATGAGCAGTTCTTC. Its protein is CAWSGEDRGFNEQFF.

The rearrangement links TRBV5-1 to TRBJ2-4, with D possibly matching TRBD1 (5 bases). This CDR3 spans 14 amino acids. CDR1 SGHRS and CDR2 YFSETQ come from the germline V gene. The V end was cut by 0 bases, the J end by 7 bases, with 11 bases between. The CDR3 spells CASSLGRVENIQYF. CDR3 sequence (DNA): TGCGCCAGCAGCTTGGGCAGGGTCGAGAACATTCAGTACTTC.

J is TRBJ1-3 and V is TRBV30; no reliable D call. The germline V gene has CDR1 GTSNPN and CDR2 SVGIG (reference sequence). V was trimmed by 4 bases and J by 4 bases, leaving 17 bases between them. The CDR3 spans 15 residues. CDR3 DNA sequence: TGTGCCTGGAAGAGTACCGCCGATCGGGGAAACACCATATATTTT. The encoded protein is CAWKSTADRGNTIYF.

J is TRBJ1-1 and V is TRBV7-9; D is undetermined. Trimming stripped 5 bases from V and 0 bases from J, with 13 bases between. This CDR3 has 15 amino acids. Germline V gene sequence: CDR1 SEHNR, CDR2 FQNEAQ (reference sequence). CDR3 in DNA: TGTGCCAGCAGCCGAGGACTGACTATGAACACTGAAGCTTTCTTT. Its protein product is CASSRGLTMNTEAFF.

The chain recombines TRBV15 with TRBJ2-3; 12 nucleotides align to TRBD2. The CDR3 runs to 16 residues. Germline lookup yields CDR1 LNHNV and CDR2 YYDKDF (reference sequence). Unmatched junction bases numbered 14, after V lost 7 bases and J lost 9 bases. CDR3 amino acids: CATTNGLAGSLETQYF. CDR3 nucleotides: TGTGCCACCACCAACGGACTAGCGGGGAGCTTGGAGACGCAGTATTTT. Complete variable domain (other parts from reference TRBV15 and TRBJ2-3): DAMVIQNPRYQVTQFGKPVTLSCSQTLNHNVMYWYQQKSSQAPKLLFHYYDKDFNNEADTPDNFQSRRPNTSFCFLDIRSPGLGDTAMYLCATTNGLAGSLETQYFGPGTRLTVL.

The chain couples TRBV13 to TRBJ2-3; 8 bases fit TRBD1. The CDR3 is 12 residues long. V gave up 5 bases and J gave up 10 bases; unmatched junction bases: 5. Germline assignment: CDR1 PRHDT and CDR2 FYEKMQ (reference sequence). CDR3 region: CASSTHRGAQYF. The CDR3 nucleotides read TGTGCCAGCAGCACCCACAGGGGGGCGCAGTATTTT.

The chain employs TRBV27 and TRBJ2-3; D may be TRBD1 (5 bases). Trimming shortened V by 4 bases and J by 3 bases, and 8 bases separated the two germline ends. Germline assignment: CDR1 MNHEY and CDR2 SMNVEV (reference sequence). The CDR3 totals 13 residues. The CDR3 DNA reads TGTGCCAGCAGTTGGTCAGGGACAGATACGCAGTATTTT. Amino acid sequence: CASSWSGTDTQYF.

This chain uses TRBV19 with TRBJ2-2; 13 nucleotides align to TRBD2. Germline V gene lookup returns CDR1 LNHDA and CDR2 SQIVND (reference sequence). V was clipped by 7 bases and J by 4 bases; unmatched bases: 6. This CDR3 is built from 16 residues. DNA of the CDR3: TGTGCCAGTAATGGACTAGCGGGGGCCTTCACCGGGGAGCTGTTTTTT. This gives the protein CASNGLAGAFTGELFF. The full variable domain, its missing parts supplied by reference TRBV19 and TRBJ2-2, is DGGITQSPKYLFRKEGQNVTLSCEQNLNHDAMYWYRQDPGQGLRLIYYSQIVNDFQKGDIAEGYSVSREKKESFPLTVTSAQKNPTAFYLCASNGLAGAFTGELFFGEGSRLTVL.

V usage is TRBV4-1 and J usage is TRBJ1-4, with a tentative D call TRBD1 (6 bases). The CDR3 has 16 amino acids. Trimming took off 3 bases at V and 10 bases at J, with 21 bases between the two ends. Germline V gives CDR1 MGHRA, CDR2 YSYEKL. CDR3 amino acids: CASSHLPGTGGGKLFF. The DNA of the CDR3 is TGCGCCAGCAGCCACCTCCCCGGGACGGGGGGCGGAAAACTGTTTTTT.

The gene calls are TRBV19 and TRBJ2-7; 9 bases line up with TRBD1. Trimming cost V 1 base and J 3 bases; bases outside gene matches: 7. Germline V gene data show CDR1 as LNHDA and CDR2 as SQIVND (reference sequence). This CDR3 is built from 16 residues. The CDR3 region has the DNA TGTGCCAGTAGTATAGGGGGCCGGGACAGGGTCTACGAGCAGTACTTC. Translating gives CASSIGGRDRVYEQYF. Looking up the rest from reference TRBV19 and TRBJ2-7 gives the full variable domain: DGGITQSPKYLFRKEGQNVTLSCEQNLNHDAMYWYRQDPGQGLRLIYYSQIVNDFQKGDIAEGYSVSREKKESFPLTVTSAQKNPTAFYLCASSIGGRDRVYEQYFGPGTRLTVT.

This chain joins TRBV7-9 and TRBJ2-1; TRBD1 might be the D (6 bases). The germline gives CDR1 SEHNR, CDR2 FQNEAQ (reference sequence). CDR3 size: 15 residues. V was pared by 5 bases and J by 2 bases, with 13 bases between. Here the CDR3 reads CASSHARQAYNEQFF. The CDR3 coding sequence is TGTGCCAGCAGCCATGCCCGACAGGCCTACAATGAGCAGTTCTTC.

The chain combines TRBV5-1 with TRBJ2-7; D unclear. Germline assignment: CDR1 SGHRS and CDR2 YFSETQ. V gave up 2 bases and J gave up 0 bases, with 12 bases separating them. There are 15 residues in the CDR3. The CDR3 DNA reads TGCGCCAGCAGCTTTAACAGTGTGAGCTCCTACGAGCAGTACTTC. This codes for CASSFNSVSSYEQYF. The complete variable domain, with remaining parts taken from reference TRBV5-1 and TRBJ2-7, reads KAGVTQTPRYLIKTRGQQVTLSCSPISGHRSVSWYQQTPGQGLQFLFEYFSETQRNKGNFPGRFSGRQFSNSRSEMNVSTLELGDSALYLCASSFNSVSSYEQYFGPGTRLTVT.